The rows below give T cell receptor beta chains drawn from one sample of a study of T cell changes during pregnancy in multiple sclerosis. Data came from immunoSEQ multiplex PCR; TCRdb stores just in-frame clones and leaves some out. The table records just under 100,000 clones, approximately 93% of them present only once. The starting material was peripheral blood, obtained after pregnancy. Receptors were obtained from a female donor with multiple sclerosis, enrolled in a pregnancy study. The CDR3 runs from the conserved cysteine through the conserved F or W.

TRBV19	TRBJ1-1	CASSIGGAGNEAFF
TRBV7-9	TRBJ2-7	CASSLEGGNSYEQYF
TRBV7-2	TRBJ2-3	CASTDSPSGRSTDTQYF
TRBV27	TRBJ2-7	CASSIGDGGYEQYF
TRBV6-1	TRBJ2-7	CASSEGFAGQVSYEQYF
TRBV9	TRBJ2-1	CASSVQGAGEQFF
TRBV28	TRBJ2-3	CASSSPRGRIGTQYF
TRBV11-2	TRBJ1-2	CASSGGLRTNYGYTF
TRBV30	TRBJ2-2	CAWRPDSRATGELFF
TRBV29-1	TRBJ2-7	CSVEGTSSSYEQYF
TRBV7-8	TRBJ2-5	CASSLDSSFQETQYF
TRBV19	TRBJ2-3	CASKGSSSTDTQYF
TRBV9	TRBJ2-7	CASSVNGQTYEQYF
TRBV7-6	TRBJ1-3	CASSRLAGSSGNTIYF
TRBV11-2	TRBJ1-5	CASSGGGDNQPQHF
TRBV28	TRBJ2-7	CASRDAGSYEQYF
TRBV6-5	TRBJ2-7	CASSYLGQGESEQYF
TRBV27	TRBJ2-7	CASSSGGLMSGEQYF
TRBV5-6	TRBJ1-5	CASSLRAGWSNQPQHF
TRBV5-6	TRBJ1-1	CASSLTGMNTEAFF
TRBV15	TRBJ2-7	CATSAPGQGRYEQYF
TRBV30	TRBJ2-1	CAWRSGGWGSYNEQFF
TRBV28	TRBJ2-7	CASSSGDSYEQYF
TRBV27	TRBJ2-1	CASRQTSGSTNEQFF
TRBV28	TRBJ1-1	CASRSPTGASEAFF
TRBV4-2	TRBJ2-3	CASSQEGLVGPDTQYF
TRBV6-1	TRBJ2-7	CASSPLAGGIYEQYF
TRBV7-2	TRBJ1-3	CASGHTGNTIYF
TRBV5-4	TRBJ2-7	CASSSDPRSSGEQYF
TRBV21-1	TRBJ2-6	CASSKENKTSGANVLTF
TRBV4-2	TRBJ1-2	CASSPLGGNYGYTF
TRBV19	TRBJ2-2	CASRGGGVDTGELFF
TRBV5-1	TRBJ2-1	CASRTGNSYNEQFF
TRBV5-1	TRBJ2-7	CASSLGLAGEGEQYF
TRBV25-1	TRBJ1-2	CASMKGQGNHGYTF
TRBV25-1	TRBJ2-1	CASSEFNWSEQFF
TRBV27	TRBJ1-5	CASSLSEGQPQHF
TRBV9	TRBJ1-5	CASSVDGGVHQPQHF
TRBV18	TRBJ2-5	CASSPGPRGWYF
TRBV18	TRBJ1-2	CASSPDRDYGYTF
TRBV5-6	TRBJ2-5	CASSLGPDRAETQYF
TRBV13	TRBJ2-1	CASSLAGAVPSNEQFF
TRBV5-1	TRBJ2-7	CASSQGGHEQYF
TRBV28	TRBJ2-2	CASRARQTGTGELFF
TRBV28	TRBJ2-7	CASRFTGGRYEQYF
TRBV2	TRBJ2-1	CASRHPQVLYNEQFF
TRBV30	TRBJ1-1	CAWDRGTSEAFF
TRBV5-1	TRBJ2-1	CASSFDTGYNEQFF
TRBV7-6	TRBJ1-1	CASSLRDTEAFF
TRBV27	TRBJ2-7	CASSLGTSLYEQYF
TRBV7-3	TRBJ2-7	CASSFAGSYEQYF
TRBV7-8	TRBJ1-2	CASSSHGGGWYGYTF
TRBV19	TRBJ2-3	CASSIGRDGSDTQYF